These T cell receptor beta chains were read from a single sample in a study of OX40 agonist ivuxolimab in advanced cancers. Generated by immunoSEQ multiplex PCR, the TCRdb table keeps only in-frame clones and is missing some. The table has more than 50,000 clones, less than 90% seen once. This sample comprised CD4+ or CD8+ T cells sorted from blood, obtained in a trial of the OX40 agonist ivuxolimab. These receptors all come from an adult with an advanced solid tumor such as melanoma, head and neck, liver or kidney cancer. Both conserved end residues are part of each CDR3. The D gene is left open where the match is weak. Size tells how often a clone was seen (once, few, many) or the class of an expanded clone, and some rows leave it out.

len,v_gene,d_gene,j_gene,abundance,CDR3nt,CDR3aa
14,TRBV6-6,TRBD2,TRBJ2-3,.,TGTGCCAGCAGGGGACTAGCGGGGGGAGGTACGCAGTATTTT,CASRGLAGGGTQYF
15,TRBV5-1,TRBD2,TRBJ2-1,.,TGCGCCAGCAGTACTAGCGGGAGGGCCGATCATGAGCAGTTCTTC,CASSTSGRADHEQFF
13,TRBV5-4,.,TRBJ1-1,.,TGTGCCAGCAGCCCTAATCTGAACACTGAAGCTTTCTTT,CASSPNLNTEAFF
16,TRBV10-3,.,TRBJ2-4,.,TGTGCCATCAGTGAGTCAGGGCAGCTAGCCAAAAACATTCAGTACTTC,CAISESGQLAKNIQYF
15,TRBV5-1,.,TRBJ2-1,.,TGCGCCAGCAGCTTGTCGGCAGGGGGGTACAATGAGCAGTTCTTC,CASSLSAGGYNEQFF
15,TRBV28,.,TRBJ2-3,.,TGTGCCAGCAGGGGGGGCACCGTTAGCACAGATACGCAGTATTTT,CASRGGTVSTDTQYF
16,TRBV28,TRBD2,TRBJ2-7,.,TGTGCCAGCAGTTTGATGGGGGCGGGAGGCGGACACGAGCAGTACTTC,CASSLMGAGGGHEQYF
19,TRBV7-8,TRBD2,TRBJ2-1,.,TGTGCCAGCAGCTTAGCGGCCTCTACGGTAGCGGGAGTAAGGAATGAGCAGTTCTTC,CASSLAASTVAGVRNEQFF
15,TRBV6-5,.,TRBJ1-5,.,TGTGCCAGCAGTTACTCCCAAGGGGGCAATCAGCCCCAGCATTTT,CASSYSQGGNQPQHF
16,TRBV11-2,TRBD1,TRBJ2-2,.,TGTGCCAGCAGCTTAAAGGACAGGGTGAACACCGGGGAGCTGTTTTTT,CASSLKDRVNTGELFF
15,TRBV5-1,TRBD1,TRBJ2-1,.,TGCGCCAGCACGCAGGGGGTTCGTAGCAATTATGAGCAGTTCTTC,CASTQGVRSNYEQFF
16,TRBV7-9,.,TRBJ2-5,.,TGTGCCAGCAGCTTAGCGGGAAGGGGTTTAATGGAGACCCAGTACTTC,CASSLAGRGLMETQYF
14,TRBV7-2,.,TRBJ1-1,.,TGTGCCAGCAGCCACGGGGGTTCGGACACTGAAGCTTTCTTT,CASSHGGSDTEAFF
12,TRBV30,TRBD1,TRBJ2-7,.,TGTGCCTGGGACAGGGGTTCCTACGAGCAGTACTTC,CAWDRGSYEQYF
14,TRBV5-8,.,TRBJ2-3,.,TGTGCCAGCAGACGACCGGGGGTCACAGATACGCAGTATTTT,CASRRPGVTDTQYF
15,TRBV4-1,TRBD1,TRBJ1-3,.,TGCGCCAGCAGCTTCGGACAGGGCGCTGGAAACACCATATATTTT,CASSFGQGAGNTIYF
15,TRBV6-5,TRBD2,TRBJ2-7,.,TGTGCCAGCAGTTACAGCGGGGGTGTTCCCTACGAGCAGTACTTC,CASSYSGGVPYEQYF
16,TRBV7-9,TRBD1,TRBJ1-2,once,TGTGCCAGCAGCTCGGGAACAGACAGGGGGCCATATGGCTACACCTTC,CASSSGTDRGPYGYTF
13,TRBV19,TRBD2,TRBJ2-2,.,TGTGCCACCGGACTAGCGGGGTCCGGGGAGCTGTTTTTT,CATGLAGSGELFF
14,TRBV28,.,TRBJ2-7,.,TGTGCCAGCAGCCCTTTTAAAGACTCCTACGAGCAGTACTTC,CASSPFKDSYEQYF
14,TRBV28,.,TRBJ2-2,.,TGTGCCAGCAGTTTTGGGTGGATCACCGGGGAGCTGTTTTTT,CASSFGWITGELFF
16,TRBV11-2,TRBD1,TRBJ2-5,.,TGTGCCAGCAGCTTTCGGGGACAGGGGTACCAAGAGACCCAGTACTTC,CASSFRGQGYQETQYF
15,TRBV19,.,TRBJ2-1,.,TGTGCCAGTAGTATGTCCAAGAGCTCCTACAATGAGCAGTTCTTC,CASSMSKSSYNEQFF
15,TRBV7-2,TRBD1,TRBJ1-6,few,TGTGCCAGCAGCTCAAAGGGACAGCGTAATTCACCCCTCCACTTT,CASSSKGQRNSPLHF
12,TRBV5-1,.,TRBJ2-7,.,TGCGCCAGCAGCGTAGGGAACTACGAGCAGTACTTC,CASSVGNYEQYF
15,TRBV15,.,TRBJ2-7,.,TGTGCCACCAGCAGAGACACCGGGCTCTCCTACGAGCAGTACTTC,CATSRDTGLSYEQYF
14,TRBV18,.,TRBJ1-4,once,TGTGCCAGCTCACCCCGGGACGGCAATGAAAAACTGTTTTTT,CASSPRDGNEKLFF
12,TRBV7-9,.,TRBJ2-2,.,TGTGCCAGCAGCTTCCAGGCCGGGGAGCTGTTTTTT,CASSFQAGELFF
15,TRBV2,.,TRBJ2-2,.,TGTGCCAGCAGGTCTAGGCAGACGAACACCGGGGAGCTGTTTTTT,CASRSRQTNTGELFF
14,TRBV6-6,.,TRBJ2-5,.,TGTGCCAGCAGTCCAATGGGGGGCCGGGAGACCCAGTACTTC,CASSPMGGRETQYF
14,TRBV13,TRBD1,TRBJ2-7,.,TGTGCCAGCAGCACGGGACAGGGTGGGATAGAGCAGTACTTC,CASSTGQGGIEQYF
19,TRBV11-1,TRBD1,TRBJ2-6,.,TGTGCCAGCAGCCCCAGGGGGTCAGGTCTAAGGTCGGGGGCCAACGTCCTGACTTTC,CASSPRGSGLRSGANVLTF
15,TRBV29-1,.,TRBJ2-1,once,TGCAGCGCCCCACTCGGACAGCTCACGGGGAATGAGCAGTTCTTC,CSAPLGQLTGNEQFF
16,TRBV5-4,.,TRBJ1-5,.,TGTGCCAGCAGCTTGGGGGGACACGCCGCGGGTCAGCCCCAGCATTTT,CASSLGGHAAGQPQHF
13,TRBV29-1,.,TRBJ2-5,.,TGCAGCGCAGAGGGGGGGATCCAAGAGACCCAGTACTTC,CSAEGGIQETQYF